This T cell receptor (beta chain) originates from a study of identical twins. Study results and caveats: The degree of excess twin sharing was weaker in beta out-of-frame sequences. A lower insertion count was a feature of abundant cord blood beta clonotypes, with no such feature in memory repertoires. Conclusions were drawn cross-sectionally by statistical analysis, without following the same donors.

Each CDR3 protein gets one entry after TCRdb re-called the 5' RACE reads with MiXCR. Of hundreds of thousands of distinct CDR3 sequences listed, around 6.9% are singletons. This clonotype was recorded a few times. Antigen: not known. These data were likewise used in another study, on yellow fever vaccine responses in identical twins. As that study records: Each twin's T cell response to the vaccine was reported to look partly convergent and partly personalized.

The TCR originated in a woman under 30 in good health. The sequencing input was memory (CD45RO+) T cells sorted from blood.

The CDR3 nucleotides read TGTGCCAGCAGCCCCCCCGTGGCGGGAGGGTCAGAGACCCAGTACTTC. Protein: CASSPPVAGGSETQYF. This chain uses TRBV9 with TRBJ2-5; the match to TRBD2 covers 9 bases. From germline, CDR1 is SGDLS and CDR2 YYNGEE. This CDR3 has 16 amino acids. The V gene end was trimmed by 4 bases and the J gene end by 4 bases; junction bases not matched to a gene: 11. Full variable domain (rest looked up from reference TRBV9 and TRBJ2-5): DSGVTQTPKHLITATGQRVTLRCSPRSGDLSVYWYQQSLDQGLQFLIQYYNGEERAKGNILERFSAQQFPDLHSELNLSSLELGDSALYFCASSPPVAGGSETQYFGPGTRLLVL.